Detailed here is one T cell receptor beta chain. Its antigen is not identified. The data originate from a study of cytomegalovirus exposure and HLA in healthy donors. Study conclusions and caveats: V- and J-gene trimming in TCR beta was tied to a missense DCLRE1C variant by an analysis performed later. Fewer than 20,000 TCR beta sequences were associated with HLA alleles at 0.05 false discovery rate in a later analysis.

The PCR was carried out with 60 Vbeta primers and 13 Jbeta primers. Under the authors' procedure: Later work found around 72 million unique TCR beta chains, with 9.5 million to 14 million shared. Profiling relied on immunoSEQ multiplex PCR, and the TCRdb table lists in-frame clones only, not all of them. V and J calls and clone size are those listed in that table; D and trimming were worked out from the DNA. Here the sample spans about 130,000 clones, around three quarters being singletons. There are 16 residues in the CDR3. Between the trimmed V and J ends, which lost 0 bases and 3 bases, there was a span of 15 bases. Germline CDR1 reads SGHAT; CDR2 reads FQNNGV.

The TCR was taken from a man younger than 30 in good health and CMV-seronegative. The genes are TRBV11-2 and TRBJ2-7; tentative D call: TRBD2 (6 bases). The sequencing sample was made of PBMCs. CDR3 sequence reads: CASSLETGLSFYEQYF. The CDR3 DNA reads TGTGCCAGCAGCTTAGAAACGGGACTGAGCTTCTACGAGCAGTACTTC.